This T cell receptor beta chain was captured in a study of CD8 T cells in Susac syndrome. RNA, at 0.5 to 1 ug, was reverse transcribed with random hexamers. TCRdb ran MiXCR on the immunoSEQ multiplex PCR reads and lists one entry per CDR3 protein. Of 130,000 or so distinct CDR3 sequences detected, around 86% appear once; the ten largest clones hold 0.5% to 0.65%. The TCR comes from a human donor with multiple sclerosis. The sequenced material came from CD8+ T cells from PBMCs.

The CDR3 nucleotides are TGTGCCAGCAGCTCCGGACAGGGGGCACACCTCTATGGCTACACCTTC. Its protein is CASSSGQGAHLYGYTF. The genes are TRBV5-6 and TRBJ1-2, with TRBD1 matching 11 bases. The CDR3 spans 16 residues. V was pared by 3 bases and J by 4 bases, with 8 bases of the junction left unmatched. Germline-derived CDR1 and CDR2 are SGHDT and YYEEEE.